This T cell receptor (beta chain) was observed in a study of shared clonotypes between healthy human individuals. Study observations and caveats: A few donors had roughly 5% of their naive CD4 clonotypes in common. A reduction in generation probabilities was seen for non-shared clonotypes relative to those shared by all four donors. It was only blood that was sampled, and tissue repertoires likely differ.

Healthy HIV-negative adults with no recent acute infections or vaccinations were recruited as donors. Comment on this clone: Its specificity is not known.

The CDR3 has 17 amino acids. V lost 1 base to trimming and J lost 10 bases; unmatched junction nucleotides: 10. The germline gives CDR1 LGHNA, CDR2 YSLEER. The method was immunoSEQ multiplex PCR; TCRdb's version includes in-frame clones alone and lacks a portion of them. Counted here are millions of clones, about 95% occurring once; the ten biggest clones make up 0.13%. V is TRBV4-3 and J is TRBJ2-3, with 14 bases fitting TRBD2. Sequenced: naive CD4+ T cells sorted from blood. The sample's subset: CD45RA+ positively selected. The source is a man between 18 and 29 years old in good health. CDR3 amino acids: CASSQVGLAGGSGAQYF. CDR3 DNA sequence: TGCGCCAGCAGCCAAGTAGGACTAGCGGGAGGCTCAGGTGCGCAGTATTTT.